The text below deals with one T cell receptor beta chain. The antigen remains undetermined. These data belong to a study of OX40 agonist ivuxolimab in advanced cancers. For the study at large: Averaging about 60 years in age, with a range of about 23 to 79, the cohort was approximately 87% male.

Sampled blood was obtained at baseline, cycle 4 day 1, and cycle 7 day 1. Overall study results and limits: The specificity for antigen of the expanded peripheral T cells was not determined. Clonal expansion was seen in CD4+ and CD8+ blood T cells by week 6 at 0.1 to 3.0 mg/kg.

The method was immunoSEQ multiplex PCR; TCRdb's version includes in-frame clones alone and lacks a portion of them. The sample consists of tens of thousands of clones, 85% to 90% of them appearing once. With 4 bases removed from V and 0 bases from J, the gap between germline ends came to 10 bases. This CDR3 has 15 amino acids. Germline values: CDR1 MGHDK, CDR2 SYGVNS. The V gene is TRBV25-1, the J gene TRBJ1-3, with D possibly TRBD1 on 5 matching bases. The specimen comprised CD4+ or CD8+ T cells sorted from blood, sampled in a trial of the OX40 agonist ivuxolimab. The TCR sequence derives from an adult with an advanced solid tumor such as melanoma, head and neck, liver or kidney cancer. The chain's CDR3 is CASSGWGNSGNTIYF. The CDR3 DNA follows: TGTGCCAGCAGTGGGTGGGGCAACTCTGGAAACACCATATATTTT.